The 10 T cell receptor beta chains presented below share a single source sample, sequenced in a study of cytomegalovirus exposure and HLA in healthy donors. Primers included in the PCR were 60 Vbeta and 13 Jbeta primers. The method was immunoSEQ multiplex PCR; TCRdb's version includes in-frame clones alone and lacks a portion of them. There are about 99,000 clones in the sample; over 60% occur only once, and around 5% lies in the top ten. The sample was PBMCs. Receptors were obtained from a woman younger than 35 in good health and CMV-seropositive.

This chain uses TRBV28 with TRBJ2-6; 10 nucleotides align to TRBD1. From germline, CDR1 is MDHEN and CDR2 SYDVKM. With 6 bases clipped from V and 0 bases from J, the junction kept 8 bases outside the gene matches. The CDR3 contains 18 residues. The CDR3 bases are TGTGCCAGCAGCCTAATGACAGGGGGCATCTCTGGGGCCAACGTCCTGACTTTC. Protein: CASSLMTGGISGANVLTF.

V usage is TRBV7-6 and J usage is TRBJ2-7; D may be TRBD2 (5 bases). The CDR3 has 14 residues. CDR1 and CDR2 from the germline V gene are SGHVS and FNYEAQ. The V end was cut by 4 bases, the J end by 3 bases, with 13 bases between. The CDR3 DNA is TGTGCCAGCAGCTCGACCACTAGTAACTACGAGCAGTACTTC. Amino acid sequence: CASSSTTSNYEQYF.

This clone occurred a few times. The chain uses TRBV30 and TRBJ1-1; D gene unclear. Germline V gene data show CDR1 as GTSNPN and CDR2 as SVGIG (reference sequence). The CDR3 covers 11 residues. V gave up 3 bases and J gave up 2 bases, with 4 bases separating them. Here the CDR3 DNA reads TGTGCCTGGAGCAAAAACACTGAAGCTTTCTTT. Amino acid sequence: CAWSKNTEAFF.

This sequence joins TRBV6-6 and TRBJ2-7, with 11 bases identical to TRBD2. Germline-derived CDR1 and CDR2 are MNHNY and SVGAGI (reference sequence). The V segment lost 4 bases and the J segment 3 bases; nucleotides outside the gene matches: 5. This CDR3 has 15 amino acids. Here the CDR3 reads CASSSQLAGDYEQYF. CDR3 nucleotide sequence: TGTGCCAGCAGTTCCCAACTAGCGGGAGACTACGAGCAGTACTTC.

In its sample, this clone was seen a few times. The chain is built from TRBV7-8 and TRBJ2-7; 8 bases line up with TRBD1. The CDR3 has 14 amino acids. CDR1 is SGHVS, CDR2 FQNEAQ, per germline. Trimming at V came to 4 bases and at J to 3 bases, leaving 5 bases not matched to a gene. The CDR3 DNA reads TGTGCCAGCAGCTGGGGACAGGCAGGCTACGAGCAGTACTTC. Amino acids: CASSWGQAGYEQYF.

The chain employs TRBV7-9 and TRBJ2-3; TRBD2 matches at 13 bases. CDR1 SEHNR and CDR2 FQNEAQ come from the germline V gene (reference sequence). The CDR3 has 16 amino acids. The ends lost 8 bases at V and 3 bases at J; junction bases unmatched: 8. In DNA form, the CDR3 reads TGTGCCAGCTGTCTGGGACTAGCGGGAACAACAGATACGCAGTATTTT. Residues: CASCLGLAGTTDTQYF.

The V and J genes are TRBV19 and TRBJ1-5, with TRBD1 matching 8 bases. This CDR3 is 16 amino acids long. From germline, CDR1 is LNHDA and CDR2 SQIVND (reference sequence). After removal of 0 bases from V and 6 bases from J, the junction contained 7 bases not matched to a gene. CDR3 protein: CASSIEGQGAGQPQHF. The CDR3 bases are TGTGCCAGTAGTATAGAGGGGCAGGGGGCAGGTCAGCCCCAGCATTTT. The full variable domain, with the rest looked up from reference TRBV19 and TRBJ1-5, is DGGITQSPKYLFRKEGQNVTLSCEQNLNHDAMYWYRQDPGQGLRLIYYSQIVNDFQKGDIAEGYSVSREKKESFPLTVTSAQKNPTAFYLCASSIEGQGAGQPQHFGDGTRLSIL.

The V and J genes are TRBV6-5 and TRBJ1-2; 9 positions match TRBD1. Germline trimming cut 8 bases from V and 2 bases from J; bases unmatched to any gene: 6. The CDR3 has 14 amino acids. Germline CDR1 and CDR2: MNHEY and SVGAGI. CDR3 in amino acids: CASFRTGENYGYTF. In DNA, the CDR3 is TGTGCCAGCTTCCGGACAGGGGAGAACTATGGCTACACCTTC.

This clone appeared a single time. The chain is built from TRBV5-4 and TRBJ1-4; a weak D match, TRBD1 (5 bases). This CDR3 is built from 14 residues. Trimming removed 3 bases from V and 7 bases from J, with 13 bases in between. Germline V gives CDR1 SGHNT, CDR2 YYREEE (reference sequence). CDR3 sequence reads: CASSSRGKLEKLFF. CDR3 nucleotides: TGTGCCAGCAGCTCGCGGGGGAAGCTTGAAAAACTGTTTTTT.

The chain combines TRBV2 with TRBJ1-5; unclear D gene. The germline CDR1 and CDR2 sequences are SNHLY and FYNNEI. This CDR3 has 13 amino acids. Trimming took off 0 bases at V and 7 bases at J, with 7 bases between the two ends. The CDR3 here is CASSEADLQPQHF. The CDR3 nucleotides read TGTGCCAGCAGTGAAGCCGACTTGCAGCCCCAGCATTTT.